The entry below gives a single T cell receptor (beta chain) sequence along with its context. Its antigen is undetermined. Sample donors were healthy Caucasian individuals that came from Russia, aged 6 to 90. This entry belongs to a study of blood T cells in healthy people across ages. With a J-beta primer mix and a sample-barcoded 5' primer, a second PCR ran about 7 to 12 cycles. In TCRdb, the 5' RACE reads were re-called with MiXCR into one record per CDR3 protein. The sample contains 1,500,000 or so distinct CDR3 sequences, under 55% of which appear only once. With 5 bases clipped from V and 6 bases from J, the junction kept 7 bases outside the gene matches. Germline lookup yields CDR1 MNHEY and CDR2 SVGEGT. This CDR3 has 13 residues. The study, taken as a whole, reports: Using unsorted PBMCs precluded a conclusive naive versus antigen-experienced comparison. There were more naive CD4+ cells and higher diversity in long-lived donors than in aged donors.

Sequences were obtained from blood. This rearrangement joins TRBV6-2 or TRBV6-3 to TRBJ2-7, with 7 bases aligning to TRBD2. The origin of this receptor is a woman aged 18-30 years in good health. This CDR3 reads CASSMYSGIEQYF. The DNA for the CDR3 is TGTGCCAGCAGTATGTACAGCGGGATCGAGCAGTACTTC.